One and the same sample provided the 24 T cell receptor beta chains below, sequenced in a study of identical twins. TCRdb called the 5' RACE reads again in MiXCR, with one record for every CDR3 protein. The repertoire consists of about 490,000 distinct CDR3 sequences, with 15% occurring once and the leading ten covering roughly 0.46%. This same sample was also part of a study on yellow fever vaccine responses in identical twins.

Sequenced: CD4+ T cells sorted from blood. Receptors were obtained from a woman in her late teens or twenties in good health.

This clonotype was counted a single time. The chain couples TRBV5-4 to TRBJ1-3; 7 bases map to TRBD1. The CDR3 consists of 15 residues. V lost 4 bases and J lost 4; bases outside the gene matches: 8. Germline values: CDR1 SGHNT, CDR2 YYREEE (reference sequence). For the CDR3, the DNA is TGTGCCAGCAGCAATGGGGGACAGCTAGGAAACACCATATATTTT. Its translation is CASSNGGQLGNTIYF.

This chain uses TRBV9 with TRBJ2-5, with 10 bases aligning to TRBD2. The CDR3 has 15 residues. Germline CDR1 SGDLS, CDR2 YYNGEE. The trim removed 4 bases at V and 4 bases at J, leaving 7 bases unmatched. This CDR3 is CASSTGLALSETQYF. CDR3 bases: TGTGCCAGCAGCACGGGACTAGCGTTGTCAGAGACCCAGTACTTC.

The sample holds many counts of this clonotype. The rearrangement joins TRBV12-3 or TRBV12-4 to TRBJ1-5; D unclear. The CDR3 is 14 amino acids. V lost 1 base and J 7 bases, leaving 11 bases between the germline ends. This CDR3 reads CASSLGTWGQPQHF. CDR3 DNA sequence: TGTGCCAGCAGTTTAGGGACCTGGGGACAGCCCCAGCATTTT.

The sample holds a few counts of this clonotype. The rearrangement links TRBV7-2 to TRBJ2-5, with TRBD1 identical over 10 bases. The CDR3 totals 14 residues. After removal of 7 bases from V and 4 bases from J, the junction contained 6 bases not matched to a gene. Per germline, CDR1 SGHTA and CDR2 FQGNSA. CDR3 in amino acids: CASIDRGLGETQYF. In nucleotides, the CDR3 is TGTGCCAGCATCGACAGGGGGCTGGGAGAGACCCAGTACTTC.

Only a few counts were recorded for this clonotype. This chain joins TRBV6-1 and TRBJ2-4, with D perhaps matching TRBD2 (5 bases). V lost 5 bases to trimming and J lost 1 base, with 18 bases between them. The CDR3 sequence is 17 residues long. From germline, CDR1 is MNHNS and CDR2 SASEGT. The CDR3 loop reads CASSPSSGMKAKNIQYF. In DNA, the CDR3 is TGTGCCAGCAGTCCATCCTCCGGGATGAAGGCCAAAAACATTCAGTACTTC.

The chain is built from TRBV20-1 and TRBJ1-1; TRBD1 matches 7 bases. Germline V gene lookup returns CDR1 DFQATT and CDR2 SNEGSKA (reference sequence). V dropped 5 bases and J dropped 3; count of bases not matched to a gene: 12. This CDR3 contains 15 residues. The CDR3 here is CSAPQTGKGDTEAFF. CDR3 DNA: TGCAGTGCTCCCCAGACAGGGAAAGGGGACACTGAAGCTTTCTTT.

This CDR3 is CASSLGAGSSGANVLTF. CDR3 DNA sequence: TGCGCCAGCAGCTTGGGGGCCGGGAGCTCTGGGGCCAACGTCCTGACTTTC. This sequence joins TRBV5-1 and TRBJ2-6, with D maybe TRBD2 (6 bases). V was pared by 0 bases and J by 0 bases, with 10 bases between. The CDR3 is 17 residues long. In germline, CDR1 is SGHRS, CDR2 YFSETQ.

This clonotype was counted at least ten times. The chain employs TRBV7-8 and TRBJ1-6; weak D call: TRBD1 (5 bases). CDR1 is SGHVS and CDR2 is FQNEAQ in the germline V gene. This CDR3 spans 15 amino acids. Trimming stripped 5 bases from V and 8 bases from J, with 16 bases between. Written as DNA, the CDR3 is TGTGCCAGCAGCCCAGGGCGGGGGGAGGATTCACCCCTCCACTTT. Encoded protein: CASSPGRGEDSPLHF.

Only a few counts were recorded for this clonotype. V and J are TRBV12-3 or TRBV12-4 and TRBJ2-2, with a weak D call TRBD1 (5 bases). V lost 10 bases and J lost 2, with 17 bases in between. The CDR3 loop spans 15 amino acids. Here the CDR3 DNA reads TGTGCCACCTACCCTCGACAGACTAACACCGGGGAGCTGTTTTTT. Residues: CATYPRQTNTGELFF.

V gene TRBV10-2 combines with J gene TRBJ1-5, with D maybe TRBD1 (6 bases). V lost 2 bases to trimming and J lost 2 bases, with 10 bases between them. Germline V gives CDR1 WSHSY, CDR2 SAAADI. The CDR3 is made up of 15 amino acids. Written as DNA, the CDR3 is TGCGCCAGCAGTGAGCCAGGGGTGGGCAATCAGCCCCAGCATTTT. Amino acid sequence: CASSEPGVGNQPQHF.

Details on this clonotype: Because it lacks the conserved phenylalanine or tryptophan at the end, this CDR3 is likely a read error. The rearrangement joins TRBV20-1 to TRBJ1-3; D gene uncertain. V gave up 0 bases and J gave up 0 bases, with 6 bases separating them. The CDR3 totals 14 residues. Germline loops: CDR1 DFQATT, CDR2 SNEGSKA (reference sequence). In DNA form, the CDR3 reads TGCAGTGCTAGAGATCCAGGCTCTGGAAACACCATATATTTA. Residues: CSARDPGSGNTIYL.

The sample holds a few counts of this clonotype. The CDR3 nucleotides are TGTGCCAGCAGTTACACGGTAAACATTCAGTACTTC. Translated, it gives CASSYTVNIQYF. The rearrangement joins TRBV12-3 or TRBV12-4 to TRBJ2-4, with D unresolved. The V gene lost 4 bases and the J gene lost 6 bases, with 7 bases spanning the gap. The CDR3 sequence is 12 residues long.

This clonotype was seen more than once but under ten times. The chain has TRBV27 and TRBJ2-6; possibly TRBD1 for D (5 bases). V lost 6 bases and J 2 bases, leaving 11 bases between the germline ends. Germline-derived CDR1 and CDR2 are MNHEY and SMNVEV (reference sequence). This CDR3 comprises 15 residues. The CDR3 protein is CASRIQATGANVLTF. The CDR3 DNA follows: TGTGCCAGCAGAATACAGGCTACTGGGGCCAACGTCCTGACTTTC.

The chain is built from TRBV15 and TRBJ2-2, with D tentatively TRBD1 (5 bases). CDR1 and CDR2 from the germline V gene are LNHNV and YYDKDF (reference sequence). V was shortened by 0 bases and J by 0 bases, with 8 bases between the two germline ends. The CDR3 has 16 amino acids. The CDR3 protein is CATSRERTSNTGELFF. Written as DNA, the CDR3 is TGTGCCACCAGCAGAGAACGGACATCGAACACCGGGGAGCTGTTTTTT.

The rearrangement uses TRBV7-9 and TRBJ2-1; D might be TRBD1 (6 bases). V gave up 5 bases and J gave up 7 bases, with 18 bases separating them. Germline CDR1 and CDR2: SEHNR and FQNEAQ (reference sequence). CDR3 length: 15 residues. Here the CDR3 reads CASSHDRLFGNEQFF. In DNA, the CDR3 is TGTGCCAGCAGCCATGACAGGCTTTTTGGAAATGAGCAGTTCTTC.

The J gene is TRBJ2-6, the V gene TRBV7-8, with D hard to call. Trimming cost V 1 base and J 0 bases, with 13 bases left between them. Germline CDR1 reads SGHVS; CDR2 reads FQNEAQ. The CDR3 is 18 residues long. Here the CDR3 DNA reads TGTGCCAGCAGCTTAGAGCGACTGAGTGGCTCTGGGGCCAACGTCCTGACTTTC. It encodes CASSLERLSGSGANVLTF.

In its sample, this clonotype was seen a few times. This chain connects TRBV4-1 to TRBJ1-2; D unresolved. The V gene's germline CDR1 is MGHRA and CDR2 YSYEKL. The CDR3 has 15 amino acids. Trimming pared 0 bases from V and 1 base from J, leaving 9 bases between. The DNA of the CDR3 is TGCGCCAGCAGCCAAGATAGGCAGTTTAACTATGGCTACACCTTC. Protein sequence: CASSQDRQFNYGYTF.

This clonotype was detected a few times. The rearrangement joins TRBV20-1 to TRBJ2-7; D uncertain. CDR1 and CDR2 (germline): DFQATT, SNEGSKA (reference sequence). This CDR3 comprises 13 residues. Trimming removed 3 bases at V and 2 bases at J, with 11 bases between. The CDR3 coding sequence is TGCAGTGCTAGTCTGGGGATGGCCTACGAGCAGTACGTC. It translates to CSASLGMAYEQYV.

This clonotype has just a few counts. Relative to the germline gene, one junction end is altered; a read error may explain this. The chain links TRBV20-1 to TRBJ2-4, with TRBD2 matching 11 bases. This CDR3 spans 17 amino acids. Looked up from germline, CDR1 is DFQATT and CDR2 is SNEGSKA (reference sequence). CDR3 region: CCARASGGSGSKNIQYF. CDR3 coding DNA: TGCTGTGCTAGGGCTAGCGGGGGGAGTGGGTCCAAAAACATTCAGTACTTC.

The rearrangement joins TRBV2 to TRBJ1-2; D is perhaps TRBD1 (5 bases). V gave up 5 bases and J gave up 0 bases, with 7 bases separating them. The germline V gene encodes CDR1 SNHLY and CDR2 FYNNEI. This CDR3 has 13 amino acids. The CDR3 sequence is CASSPGANYGYTF. The CDR3 nucleotides read TGTGCCAGCAGTCCGGGGGCTAACTATGGCTACACCTTC.

This chain uses TRBV28 with TRBJ2-2; TRBD2 matches 7 bases. This CDR3 is built from 15 residues. The trim removed 4 bases at V and 4 bases at J, leaving 6 bases unmatched. The V gene's germline CDR1 is MDHEN and CDR2 SYDVKM. CDR3 protein: CASSSGGSGTGELFF. CDR3 in DNA: TGTGCCAGCAGTTCGGGCGGGAGTGGCACCGGGGAGCTGTTTTTT.

The CDR3 sequence: CASGTQEVQYF. The CDR3 DNA reads TGTGCCAGTGGAACCCAGGAGGTGCAGTATTTT. The chain joins TRBV19 to TRBJ2-3; D is perhaps TRBD2 (5 bases). The CDR3 runs to 11 residues. The germline V gene has CDR1 LNHDA and CDR2 SQIVND (reference sequence). With 8 bases removed from V and 11 bases from J, the gap between germline ends came to 14 bases.

The CDR3 bases are TGTGCCATCAGTGAGAGTCCGGGGCTGAACACCGGGGAGCTGTTTTTT. Protein product: CAISESPGLNTGELFF. The chain carries TRBV10-3 and TRBJ2-2, with D tentatively TRBD1 or TRBD2 (5 bases each). The CDR3 extends over 16 amino acids. In germline, CDR1 is ENHRY, CDR2 SYGVKD. Trimming took off 2 bases at V and 1 base at J, with 11 bases between the two ends.

This clonotype has more than one count but fewer than ten. The chain links TRBV12-3 or TRBV12-4 to TRBJ2-5; D might be TRBD1 (5 bases). The CDR3 loop spans 14 amino acids. The V gene lost 6 bases and the J gene lost 2 bases, with 13 bases spanning the gap. This chain's CDR3 is CASRAQELQETQYF. The CDR3 coding sequence is TGTGCCAGCAGGGCACAGGAACTTCAAGAGACCCAGTACTTC.